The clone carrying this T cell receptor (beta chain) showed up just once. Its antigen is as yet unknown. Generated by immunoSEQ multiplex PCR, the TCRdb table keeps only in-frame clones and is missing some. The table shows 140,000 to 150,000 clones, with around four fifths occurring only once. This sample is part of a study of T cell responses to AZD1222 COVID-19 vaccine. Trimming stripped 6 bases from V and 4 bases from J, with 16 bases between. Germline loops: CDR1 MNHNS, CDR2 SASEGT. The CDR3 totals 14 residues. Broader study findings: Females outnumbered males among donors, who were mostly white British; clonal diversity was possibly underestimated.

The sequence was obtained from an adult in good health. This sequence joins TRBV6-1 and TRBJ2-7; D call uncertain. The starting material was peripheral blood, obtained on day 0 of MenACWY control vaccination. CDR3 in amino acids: CASRDPAAGYEQYF. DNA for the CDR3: TGTGCCAGCAGAGACCCGGCCGCTGGGTACGAGCAGTACTTC.